This is a list of T cell receptor beta chains from one sample in a study of blood T cell repertoires in COVID-19. Produced via immunoSEQ multiplex PCR; TCRdb's table is partial and in-frame only. In the table there are 15,000 to 20,000 clones, about four fifths of which are singletons. Sequenced material: peripheral blood. All receptors come from a middle-aged man with active or convalescent COVID-19. Both conserved end residues are part of each CDR3. The D gene is left open where the match is weak. Not all rows give a size; the values are once, few, many and, for expanded clones, a class.

clone_size: .; v_call: TRBV5-6; d_call: .; j_call: TRBJ2-7; cdr3_nt: TGTGCCAGCAGCTTCACAACAGGGTACGAGCAGTACTTC; cdr3_aa: CASSFTTGYEQYF
clone_size: .; v_call: TRBV6-5; d_call: .; j_call: TRBJ1-5; cdr3_nt: TGTGCCAGCAGTTTTGACAGGCACGAGCCCCAGCATTTT; cdr3_aa: CASSFDRHEPQHF
clone_size: once; v_call: TRBV20-1; d_call: .; j_call: TRBJ1-1; cdr3_nt: TGCAGTGCTAGTTCCGGGTTTATGAACACTGAAGCTTTCTTT; cdr3_aa: CSASSGFMNTEAFF
clone_size: .; v_call: TRBV27; d_call: TRBD1; j_call: TRBJ1-2; cdr3_nt: TGTGCCAGCAGTACCGGACAGGGGCCTAACTATGGCTACACCTTC; cdr3_aa: CASSTGQGPNYGYTF
clone_size: .; v_call: TRBV7-9; d_call: TRBD1; j_call: TRBJ1-1; cdr3_nt: TGTGCCAGCGCAACAGGGGGCTCTAACACTGAAGCTTTCTTT; cdr3_aa: CASATGGSNTEAFF
clone_size: .; v_call: TRBV20-1; d_call: TRBD2; j_call: TRBJ2-3; cdr3_nt: TGCAGTGCTAGTAGAGCGGGGGGGCCGTATACGCAGTATTTT; cdr3_aa: CSASRAGGPYTQYF
clone_size: .; v_call: TRBV6-2/TRBV6-3; d_call: .; j_call: TRBJ1-5; cdr3_nt: TGTGCCAGCAGTCCCCCAGAAGGGGGTCAGCCCCAGCATTTT; cdr3_aa: CASSPPEGGQPQHF
clone_size: .; v_call: TRBV15; d_call: TRBD1; j_call: TRBJ2-7; cdr3_nt: TGTGCCACCAGCAGTGGAACAGGGGACTCCTACGAGCAGTACTTC; cdr3_aa: CATSSGTGDSYEQYF
clone_size: .; v_call: TRBV7-9; d_call: TRBD1; j_call: TRBJ1-1; cdr3_nt: TGTGCCAGCAGCCAGGGGGCAGCTGAAGCTTTCTTT; cdr3_aa: CASSQGAAEAFF
clone_size: once; v_call: TRBV6-5; d_call: TRBD1; j_call: TRBJ2-3; cdr3_nt: TGTGCCAGCAGTTCTGGGACAGTAGATACGCAGTATTTT; cdr3_aa: CASSSGTVDTQYF
clone_size: once; v_call: TRBV7-2; d_call: .; j_call: TRBJ1-2; cdr3_nt: TGTGCCAGCAGCTTAACACAGGGCTGGGGCTACACCTTC; cdr3_aa: CASSLTQGWGYTF
clone_size: few; v_call: TRBV2; d_call: .; j_call: TRBJ1-2; cdr3_nt: TGTGCCAGCAGTCAAACAGGGTTCCGCCATGGCTACACCTTC; cdr3_aa: CASSQTGFRHGYTF
clone_size: .; v_call: TRBV15; d_call: .; j_call: TRBJ1-2; cdr3_nt: TGTGCCACCAGCATACGGGAGGACGGGGGAGTCTATGGCTACACCTTC; cdr3_aa: CATSIREDGGVYGYTF
clone_size: few; v_call: TRBV3-1/TRBV3-2; d_call: .; j_call: TRBJ1-2; cdr3_nt: TGTGCCAGCAGCCAATTGACAGGCGACTATGGCTACACCTTC; cdr3_aa: CASSQLTGDYGYTF
clone_size: once; v_call: TRBV15; d_call: TRBD1; j_call: TRBJ1-4; cdr3_nt: TGTGCCACCAGCAGACCTCCTGAACAGGGGGGAAATGAAAAACTGTTTTTT; cdr3_aa: CATSRPPEQGGNEKLFF
clone_size: .; v_call: TRBV13; d_call: TRBD1; j_call: TRBJ1-5; cdr3_nt: TGTGCCAGCAGCTCGGGGACAGGGAAAGGGCAGCCCCAGCATTTT; cdr3_aa: CASSSGTGKGQPQHF
clone_size: once; v_call: TRBV14; d_call: TRBD1; j_call: TRBJ2-1; cdr3_nt: TGTGCCAGCGCAATACGTGGCAGGGGGTTCAATGAGCAGTTCTTC; cdr3_aa: CASAIRGRGFNEQFF
clone_size: .; v_call: TRBV6-5; d_call: TRBD2; j_call: TRBJ2-7; cdr3_nt: TGTGCCAGCAGTTATGGGACTAGCGTTTACGAGCAGTACTTC; cdr3_aa: CASSYGTSVYEQYF
clone_size: .; v_call: TRBV7-9; d_call: .; j_call: TRBJ1-1; cdr3_nt: TGTGCCAGCAGCCCCAGGGAGGGGTCTGAAGCTTTCTTT; cdr3_aa: CASSPREGSEAFF
clone_size: .; v_call: TRBV12-5; d_call: .; j_call: TRBJ2-2; cdr3_nt: TGTGCTAGTGGTTTGGTATTGCGGACACTGAGAAACACCGGGGAGCTGTTTTTT; cdr3_aa: CASGLVLRTLRNTGELFF
clone_size: .; v_call: TRBV5-1; d_call: .; j_call: TRBJ1-2; cdr3_nt: TGCGCCAGCAGCTTAAACCCGGGAAACTTCTATGGCTACACCTTC; cdr3_aa: CASSLNPGNFYGYTF
clone_size: .; v_call: TRBV29-1; d_call: .; j_call: TRBJ2-7; cdr3_nt: TGCAGCTTACAGGGCTTAGCCGAGCAGTACTTC; cdr3_aa: CSLQGLAEQYF
clone_size: few; v_call: TRBV7-3; d_call: .; j_call: TRBJ1-2; cdr3_nt: TGTGCCAGCGGCCTCGGAGTCCACAAGGGCTACACCTTC; cdr3_aa: CASGLGVHKGYTF
clone_size: once; v_call: TRBV6-6; d_call: .; j_call: TRBJ2-7; cdr3_nt: TGTGCCAGCACACTAAGGGGTACCTACGAGCAGTACTTC; cdr3_aa: CASTLRGTYEQYF
clone_size: .; v_call: TRBV2; d_call: .; j_call: TRBJ2-6; cdr3_nt: TGTGCCAGCAGTCGACAGGGACTCCCTGGGGCCAACGTCCTGACTTTC; cdr3_aa: CASSRQGLPGANVLTF
clone_size: .; v_call: TRBV7-9; d_call: .; j_call: TRBJ1-1; cdr3_nt: TGTGCCAGCTCTCGGGGAAACACTGAAGCTTTCTTT; cdr3_aa: CASSRGNTEAFF
clone_size: .; v_call: TRBV5-5; d_call: .; j_call: TRBJ1-1; cdr3_nt: TGTGCCAGCAGCTCGACAGGGAACACTGAAGCTTTCTTT; cdr3_aa: CASSSTGNTEAFF
clone_size: .; v_call: TRBV19; d_call: .; j_call: TRBJ2-3; cdr3_nt: TGTGCCAGTAGTCCCTCGCCCGGGGTTACGCAGTATTTT; cdr3_aa: CASSPSPGVTQYF
clone_size: few; v_call: TRBV5-1; d_call: .; j_call: TRBJ2-7; cdr3_nt: TGCGCCAGCAGCTTGGCGGGGGAGTACTACGAGCAGTACTTC; cdr3_aa: CASSLAGEYYEQYF
clone_size: .; v_call: TRBV4-1; d_call: .; j_call: TRBJ1-5; cdr3_nt: TGCGCCAGCAGCCAAGAGTACTCCAGGACACACCATTCGCCCCAGCATTTT; cdr3_aa: CASSQEYSRTHHSPQHF
clone_size: few; v_call: TRBV19; d_call: TRBD1; j_call: TRBJ1-5; cdr3_nt: TGTGCCAGTAGTATTGGTCCCGGACAGGGTTATACCAATCAGCCCCAGCATTTT; cdr3_aa: CASSIGPGQGYTNQPQHF
clone_size: .; v_call: TRBV5-6; d_call: TRBD1; j_call: TRBJ1-4; cdr3_nt: TGTGCCAGCAGCTGGTGGACAGGGAATGAGGGCGAAAAACTGTTTTTT; cdr3_aa: CASSWWTGNEGEKLFF
clone_size: few; v_call: TRBV15; d_call: .; j_call: TRBJ1-1; cdr3_nt: TGTGCCACCAGCGGAGACAGAGGCTACACTGAAGCTTTCTTT; cdr3_aa: CATSGDRGYTEAFF
clone_size: .; v_call: TRBV19; d_call: .; j_call: TRBJ1-1; cdr3_nt: TGTGCCAGTAGTATCGGTCAGGGGAGTCCAGCTTTCTTT; cdr3_aa: CASSIGQGSPAFF
clone_size: once; v_call: TRBV7-9; d_call: .; j_call: TRBJ2-3; cdr3_nt: TGTGCCAGCAGCTTAATGGCTAGCACAGATACGCAGTATTTT; cdr3_aa: CASSLMASTDTQYF
clone_size: few; v_call: TRBV5-1; d_call: .; j_call: TRBJ2-7; cdr3_nt: TGCGCCAGCAGCCGTGTCGGGGGAGACTCCTACGAGCAGTACTTC; cdr3_aa: CASSRVGGDSYEQYF
clone_size: medium-sized; v_call: TRBV27; d_call: TRBD1; j_call: TRBJ2-1; cdr3_nt: TGTGCCAGCAGTACTGACCCGGGACAGATTTACAATGAGCAGTTCTTC; cdr3_aa: CASSTDPGQIYNEQFF
clone_size: once; v_call: TRBV29-1; d_call: TRBD1; j_call: TRBJ2-5; cdr3_nt: TGCAGCGTTGACAGGGGGTCGTTGATAGGAGAGACCCAGTACTTC; cdr3_aa: CSVDRGSLIGETQYF
clone_size: .; v_call: TRBV4-2; d_call: .; j_call: TRBJ2-7; cdr3_nt: TGTGCCAGCAGCCCCTCTTGGACAGACTCCTACGAGCAGTACTTC; cdr3_aa: CASSPSWTDSYEQYF
clone_size: few; v_call: TRBV10-3; d_call: .; j_call: TRBJ2-1; cdr3_nt: TGTGCCATCAGTGAGTTCTCAGGTTCCTCTTACAATGAGCAGTTCTTC; cdr3_aa: CAISEFSGSSYNEQFF
clone_size: .; v_call: TRBV21-1; d_call: .; j_call: TRBJ2-3; cdr3_nt: TGTGCCAGCATCCGTCCTAGCGGGGAGGGCACAGATACGCAGTATTTT; cdr3_aa: CASIRPSGEGTDTQYF